This entry describes one T cell receptor beta chain. Its antigen is unknown. There are no base qualities to consult, and no much larger clone falls within one base. Using the deep immunoSEQ assay, TCR CDR3 regions were amplified from genomic DNA by multiplex PCR. Extracted genomic DNA from each cell subset was distributed evenly across all wells of several immunoSEQ 96-well plates, and each plate was treated as a replicate. For sorted subsets, each replicate PCR was loaded with 150 to 250 ng genomic DNA, equivalent to 25,000 to 35,000 T cell genomes. Purified libraries were measured with a Qubit 3.0 fluorometer, size-checked on a Bioanalyzer 2100, and measured again with the KAPA Library Quantification kit. Every immunoSEQ 96-well plate was sequenced on a separate single-read 150-cycle Illumina NextSeq 550 flow cell. The source study handled its data this way. Because the immunoSEQ output held only junctional sequences and lacked quality scores, the filtering could not match the filtering applied to full-length reads. Sequences were annotated with PyIR, a Python wrapper for IgBLAST v1.9, and V/J genes and CDR3 were assigned using IMGT germline references. Reads were removed for weak V/J assignments (E-value above 1e-6), missing CDR3, stop codons, out-of-frame junctions, or ambiguous translated residues. V3J clonotypes were defined by identical inferred V gene, J gene, and CDR3 amino acid sequence. The percentage overlap between two repertoires was calculated by dividing the number of shared unique clonotypes by the size of the smaller repertoire. Repertoire richness was assessed with RTK rarefaction, the Chao1 estimator, and Recon v2.1 estimates of unobserved clonotypes. Generation probabilities for all TCRbeta clonotypes obtained by the gDNA method from a handful of donors were computed using OLGA. Entries here come from immuneACCESS through TCRdb and include only in-frame sequences with V and J called. Some clones fail to appear in such tables; in the studies checked, an unresolved V gene covers under half of the shortfall, and the cause of the remainder is unknown. V, J and clone size derive from that table, while D and trimming were established from the DNA sequence. In this sample the table shows approximately 1.4 million clones, approximately 98% of which occur a single time. Of the sample, 0.4% to 0.55% is held by the ten largest clones.

The sample originates from a study of shared clonotypes between healthy human individuals (dated by TCRdb to 2019 to 2021). About the study as a whole: A couple of women and three men aged 18 to 49 years were included in the cohort. For each donor, three plates each were used for CD4 naive and CD4 memory, two plates were used for CD8 naive, and one plate was used for CD8 memory. The study deeply sequenced blood TCR repertoires of roughly five healthy adults to estimate repertoire size and the extent of clonotype sharing between individuals. To increase sequencing depth and limit assay-specific biases, TCR repertoire library preparation and sequencing were carried out by different laboratories using diverse techniques. Between about 0.94 and 8.9 billion PBMCs per donor were obtained by leukapheresis. Summary of the overall study and its limitations: Higher generation probabilities were observed for clonotypes shared by all four sorted-subset donors than for non-shared clonotypes. Sharing across a few donors was observed for around 4.8% of naive CD4, over 3% of naive CD8, 2% to 2.5% of memory CD4, and around 0.44% of memory CD8 clonotypes. Because the study included a small number of donors, the genetic and exposure-history diversity represented was limited. Estimated clonotype richness was generally larger for naive than for memory subsets. Based on pairwise subsampling, the degree of clonotype sharing among donors was expected to be affected by sequencing depth. Even with the large sequencing depth, rarefaction of the sorted-subset datasets indicated that sequencing was incomplete. Sampling was limited to blood, and TCR repertoires in tissue likely differ from TCR repertoires in blood.

The donors were healthy, HIV-negative adults with no recently reported acute infections or vaccinations. Every donor was a Caucasian adult residing in Nashville, Tennessee, USA. Magnetic negative selection was used to enrich CD4+ T cells, after which naive cells were positively selected on CD45RA and the negative fraction became the memory subset. After blood collection by leukapheresis, PBMCs were isolated using Ficoll-Histopaque density gradient centrifugation and then cryopreserved in the vapor phase of liquid nitrogen. Purity and quantity of every magnetically sorted T cell population were checked by analytical flow cytometry. Genomic DNA was isolated from every sorted fraction and measured by UV absorbance on a Nanodrop 2000c. The germline V gene (reference sequence) yields SEHNR for CDR1 and FQNEAQ for CDR2. V is trimmed back by 2 bases and J by 4 bases, and the junction contains 2 bases that no gene match accounts for. Reading from cysteine to phenylalanine, the CDR3 counts 15 amino acids. Only the CDR3 DNA is retained, 45 bases long and in frame from the first base.

This sequence originates from a young man in good health. Sequencing was done on a sample of naive CD4+ T cells sorted from blood. The cell subset or site label on this specimen signifies: CD45RA+ positively selected. Rearrangement joined TRBV7-9 to TRBJ2-2, with 9 central nucleotides matching TRBD1. CDR3 sequence: CASSLTTGGTGELFF. Here is the DNA: TGTGCCAGCAGCTTAACGACAGGGGGCACCGGGGAGCTGTTTTTT.